These T cell receptor beta chains were read from a single sample in a study of radiotherapy plus CTLA-4 blockade in lung cancer. Assay: immunoSEQ multiplex PCR; the TCRdb copy retains only in-frame clones and omits some. The sample lists about 120,000 clones; 75% to 90% were seen once. Sequenced material: peripheral blood, taken from a patient treated with radiotherapy plus ipilimumab. These receptor sequences come from a human donor with non-small cell lung cancer that progressed on radiotherapy plus ipilimumab. CDR3s include the opening cysteine and the closing phenylalanine or tryptophan. A D gene is named only where the DNA matches it firmly. Some rows have no size entry. The others give once, few or many, or a class for an expanded clone.

>TRBJ2-1|-|TRBV7-3|TRBD1
CASSLRAGGTGHGEQFF
TGTGCCAGCAGCTTAAGAGCCGGTGGGACAGGACATGGGGAGCAGTTCTTC
>TRBJ2-1|-|TRBV5-1|-
CASSLGERVGFYEQFF
TGCGCCAGCAGCTTAGGGGAGCGGGTCGGGTTTTATGAGCAGTTCTTC
>TRBJ1-6|once|TRBV6-1|-
CAVETRTTLNSPLHF
TGTGCCGTAGAGACGCGGACGACGTTGAATTCACCCCTCCACTTT
>TRBJ1-3|-|TRBV7-2|TRBD1
CASSPGGAGGNTIYF
TGTGCCAGCAGCCCAGGGGGGGCTGGAGGAAACACCATATATTTT
>TRBJ2-2|-|TRBV30|TRBD2
CAWSKVAGINTGELFF
TGTGCCTGGAGTAAGGTAGCGGGGATAAACACCGGGGAGCTGTTTTTT
>TRBJ2-3|-|TRBV5-4|TRBD2
CASSSSSGSTDTQYF
TGTGCCAGCAGCTCCTCTAGCGGCAGCACAGATACGCAGTATTTT
>TRBJ1-5|few|TRBV19|-
CASSTGLDQPQHF
TGTGCCAGTAGTACCGGGCTGGATCAGCCCCAGCATTTT
>TRBJ1-3|-|TRBV28|-
CASSLPGWSGNTIYF
TGTGCCAGCAGTTTGCCAGGTTGGTCTGGAAACACCATATATTTT
>TRBJ2-1|-|TRBV11-3|TRBD2
CASRAGVGGEQFF
TGTGCCAGCAGGGCGGGGGTCGGGGGTGAGCAGTTCTTC
>TRBJ2-6|-|TRBV30|-
CAWNKRAGANVLTF
TGTGCCTGGAACAAGCGAGCCGGGGCCAACGTCCTGACTTTC
>TRBJ2-5|-|TRBV11-2|-
CASSSSTGASQETQYF
TGTGCCAGCAGCTCGTCCACAGGCGCGTCGCAAGAGACCCAGTACTTC
>TRBJ2-1|-|TRBV7-3|TRBD2
CASSLIGGSSYNEQFF
TGTGCCAGCAGCTTAATAGGCGGGAGCTCCTACAATGAGCAGTTCTTC
>TRBJ1-2|once|TRBV5-6|TRBD1
CASSLAVGDRFF
TGTGCCAGCAGCTTGGCCGTCGGGGACAGGTTCTTC
>TRBJ1-5|-|TRBV15|-
CATSREGVSNQPQHF
TGTGCCACCAGCAGAGAGGGCGTTAGCAATCAGCCCCAGCATTTT
>TRBJ1-1|-|TRBV30|-
CAYKEGVGAFF
TGTGCCTACAAGGAGGGCGTCGGGGCTTTCTTT
>TRBJ1-5|-|TRBV27|TRBD1
CASSAGTGNQPQHF
TGTGCCAGCAGTGCCGGGACAGGAAACCAGCCCCAGCATTTT
>TRBJ2-7|once|TRBV10-1|-
CASSEGTQSTYEQYF
TGCGCCAGCAGTGAGGGGACTCAGAGTACCTACGAGCAGTACTTC
>TRBJ2-1|-|TRBV29-1|-
CSVGTREQFF
TGCAGCGTCGGGACTCGTGAGCAGTTCTTC
>TRBJ1-1|few|TRBV6-1|-
CASSEPVSVRWTEAFF
TGTGCCAGCAGTGAACCGGTTTCGGTGAGATGGACTGAAGCTTTCTTT
>TRBJ2-3|few|TRBV9|-
CASSVGSGWDTQYF
TGTGCCAGCAGCGTAGGTAGCGGATGGGATACGCAGTATTTT
>TRBJ1-5|-|TRBV2|TRBD1
CASRVTGTAPYSNQPQHF
TGTGCCAGCAGGGTAACCGGGACAGCTCCATATAGCAATCAGCCCCAGCATTTT
>TRBJ1-2|-|TRBV15|TRBD1
CATSNPTGAGPYGYTF
TGTGCCACCAGCAACCCGACAGGGGCCGGGCCCTATGGCTACACCTTC
>TRBJ2-1|once|TRBV9|-
CASSSIGNSYNEQFF
TGTGCCAGCAGCTCAATAGGTAACTCCTACAATGAGCAGTTCTTC
>TRBJ2-5|-|TRBV19|-
CASREKKTQYF
TGTGCCAGTAGGGAGAAAAAGACCCAGTACTTC
>TRBJ2-7|-|TRBV11-2|-
CASRGFGGNLYEQYF
TGTGCCAGCAGAGGATTTGGGGGAAATTTATACGAGCAGTACTTC
>TRBJ2-3|once|TRBV12-2|-
CASRLGRTSGSCDTQYF
TGTGCAAGTCGCTTAGGGAGGACTAGCGGGAGCTGCGATACGCAGTATTTT
>TRBJ2-5|-|TRBV12-5|-
CASGLLNQETQYF
TGTGCTAGTGGTTTGCTCAACCAAGAGACCCAGTACTTC
>TRBJ2-7|-|TRBV10-3|-
CAISDPGRLGLYEQYF
TGTGCCATCAGTGACCCGGGGAGGCTAGGGCTCTACGAGCAGTACTTC
>TRBJ1-2|-|TRBV4-1|-
CASSPGSDRIYGYTF
TGCGCCAGCAGCCCCGGATCCGACAGAATCTATGGCTACACCTTC
>TRBJ2-3|-|TRBV6-1|-
CASSETRDTQYF
TGTGCCAGCAGTGAGACGCGCGATACGCAGTATTTT
>TRBJ1-1|-|TRBV19|-
CASSIEGQLNTEAFF
TGTGCCAGTAGTATAGAGGGGCAGTTGAACACTGAAGCTTTCTTT
>TRBJ2-7|-|TRBV7-2|-
CASSPRGLPYEQYF
TGTGCCAGCAGCCCCCGGGGTCTCCCCTACGAGCAGTACTTC